This TCR beta chain was sequenced for a study of cytomegalovirus exposure and HLA in healthy donors. As for the study in general: Earlier work reported around 110 million unique TCR beta sequences from roughly 180 million T cells.

Study-wide findings and caveats: Researchers reported in a later analysis that a missense DCLRE1C variant was tied to TCR beta V- and J-gene trimming. An analysis that came later showed most CMV-associated TCR beta chains appearing HLA-restricted. The study recorded about 150 TCR beta chains that were cytomegalovirus-associated.

V lost 6 bases and J lost 7, with 12 bases in between. CDR1 and CDR2 (germline): MDHEN, SYDVKM. CDR3 length: 13 residues. On this clone itself: Antigen specificity is unknown.

A multiplex PCR was run with 60 Vbeta primers and 13 Jbeta primers. The table came from immunoSEQ multiplex PCR; TCRdb's copy has only in-frame clones and leaves some out. This table holds about 110,000 clones, approximately 86% found once. The clonotype originates from a man in his forties or fifties in good health and CMV-seronegative. Sequences were obtained from PBMCs. This chain connects TRBV28 to TRBJ1-4, with a tentative D call TRBD1 (6 bases). The CDR3 region is CASRPRDIEKLFF. The CDR3 DNA reads as TGTGCCAGCAGACCCCGGGACATTGAAAAACTGTTTTTT.